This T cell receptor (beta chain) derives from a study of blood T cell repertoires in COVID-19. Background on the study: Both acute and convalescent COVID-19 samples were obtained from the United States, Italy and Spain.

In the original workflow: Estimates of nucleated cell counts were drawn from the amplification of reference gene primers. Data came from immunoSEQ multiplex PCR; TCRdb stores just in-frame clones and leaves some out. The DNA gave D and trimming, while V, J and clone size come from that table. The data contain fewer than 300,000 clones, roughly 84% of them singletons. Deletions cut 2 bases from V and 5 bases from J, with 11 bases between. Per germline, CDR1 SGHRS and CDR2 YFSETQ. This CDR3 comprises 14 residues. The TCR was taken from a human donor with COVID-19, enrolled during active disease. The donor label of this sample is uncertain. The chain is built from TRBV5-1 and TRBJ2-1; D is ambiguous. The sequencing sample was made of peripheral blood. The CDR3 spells CASSFGSLDNEQFF. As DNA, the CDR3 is TGCGCCAGCAGCTTCGGGTCCCTCGACAATGAGCAGTTCTTC.